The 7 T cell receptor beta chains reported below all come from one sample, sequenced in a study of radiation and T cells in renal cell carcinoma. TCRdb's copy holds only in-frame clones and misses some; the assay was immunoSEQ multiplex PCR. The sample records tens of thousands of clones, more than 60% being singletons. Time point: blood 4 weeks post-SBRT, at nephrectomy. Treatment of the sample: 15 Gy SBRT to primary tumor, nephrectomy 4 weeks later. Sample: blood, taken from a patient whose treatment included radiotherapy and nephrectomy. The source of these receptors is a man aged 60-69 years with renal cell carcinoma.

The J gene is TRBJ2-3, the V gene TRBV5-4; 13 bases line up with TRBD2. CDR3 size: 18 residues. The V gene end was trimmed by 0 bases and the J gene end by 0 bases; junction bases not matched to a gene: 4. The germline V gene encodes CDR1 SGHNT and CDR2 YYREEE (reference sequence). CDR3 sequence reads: CASSLARLAGGSTDTQYF. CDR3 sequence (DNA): TGTGCCAGCAGCTTGGCAAGACTAGCGGGGGGCAGCACAGATACGCAGTATTTT.

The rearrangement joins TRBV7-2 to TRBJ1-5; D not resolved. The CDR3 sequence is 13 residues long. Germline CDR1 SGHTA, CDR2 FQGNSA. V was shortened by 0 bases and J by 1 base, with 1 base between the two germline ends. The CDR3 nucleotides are TGTGCCAGCAGCTTAGCCAGCAATCAGCCCCAGCATTTT. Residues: CASSLASNQPQHF.

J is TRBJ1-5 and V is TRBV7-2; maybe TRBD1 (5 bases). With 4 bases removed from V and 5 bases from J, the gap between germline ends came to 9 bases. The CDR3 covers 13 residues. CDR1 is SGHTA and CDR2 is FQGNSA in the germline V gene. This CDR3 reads CASSSDSYQPQHF. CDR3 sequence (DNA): TGTGCCAGCAGCTCAGACAGTTATCAGCCCCAGCATTTT.

The CDR3 loop is CASSPRDTYTGELFF. The CDR3 nucleotides are TGTGCCAGCAGTCCACGGGACACTTACACCGGGGAGCTGTTTTTT. The chain recombines TRBV27 with TRBJ2-2; tentatively, D is TRBD1 (6 bases). CDR1 is MNHEY and CDR2 is SMNVEV in the germline V gene (reference sequence). The length of the CDR3 is 15 residues. The ends were cut back, 5 bases at V and 3 bases at J, with 13 bases in the middle.

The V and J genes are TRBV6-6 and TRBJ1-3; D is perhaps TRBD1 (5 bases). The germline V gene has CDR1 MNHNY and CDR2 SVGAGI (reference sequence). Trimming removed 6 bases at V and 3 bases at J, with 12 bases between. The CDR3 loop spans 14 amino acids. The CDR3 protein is CASSQLTDGNTIYF. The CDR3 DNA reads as TGTGCCAGCAGCCAGCTGACAGATGGAAACACCATATATTTT.

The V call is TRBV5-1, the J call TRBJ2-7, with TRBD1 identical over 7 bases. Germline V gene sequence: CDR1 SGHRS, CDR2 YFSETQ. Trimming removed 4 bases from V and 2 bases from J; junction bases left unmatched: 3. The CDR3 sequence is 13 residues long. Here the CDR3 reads CASSPGTAYEQYF. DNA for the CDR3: TGCGCCAGCAGCCCCGGGACAGCCTACGAGCAGTACTTC. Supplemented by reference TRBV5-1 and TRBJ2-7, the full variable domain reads KAGVTQTPRYLIKTRGQQVTLSCSPISGHRSVSWYQQTPGQGLQFLFEYFSETQRNKGNFPGRFSGRQFSNSRSEMNVSTLELGDSALYLCASSPGTAYEQYFGPGTRLTVT.

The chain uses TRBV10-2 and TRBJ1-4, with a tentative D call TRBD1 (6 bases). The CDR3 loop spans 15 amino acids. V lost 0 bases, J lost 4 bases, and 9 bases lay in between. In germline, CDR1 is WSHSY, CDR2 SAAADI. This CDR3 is CASSESGRGNEKLFF. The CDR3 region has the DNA TGCGCCAGCAGTGAGTCTGGCAGGGGTAATGAAAAACTGTTTTTT.